This T cell receptor beta chain came from a study of memory CD8 T cells in hepatitis C reinfection. The wider study: A positive HCV RNA test after two negatives ≥60 days apart defined reinfection. Between 55 and 20 weeks before reinfection detection, pre-reinfection samples were drawn. Study findings and constraints: Five or six donors were too few for definitive public clonotype conclusions.

Notes on this clone: As yet, its antigen is unknown. Other nucleotide sequences from this sample produce the same CDR3.

Time point specified: pre-reinfection, 55 to 20 weeks before reinfection detection. Sorted cells were sequenced directly ex vivo without any in vitro expansion. Donors came from people who inject drugs enrolled in HEPCO, Canada. Trimming cost V 0 bases and J 1 base, with 6 bases left between them. The CDR3 totals 14 residues. Germline V gene data show CDR1 as SGDLS and CDR2 as YYNGEE. The method was immunoSEQ multiplex PCR; TCRdb's version includes in-frame clones alone and lacks a portion of them. Of under 60,000 clones in the sample, roughly 90% were seen once. The receptor comes from a young man with hepatitis C virus infection. The chain links TRBV9 to TRBJ2-3; D unclear. Sequenced input: naive CD8+ T cells sorted from blood. The CDR3 nucleotides are TGTGCCAGCAGCGTAGGGGCCGGCACAGATACGCAGTATTTT. This gives the protein CASSVGAGTDTQYF.